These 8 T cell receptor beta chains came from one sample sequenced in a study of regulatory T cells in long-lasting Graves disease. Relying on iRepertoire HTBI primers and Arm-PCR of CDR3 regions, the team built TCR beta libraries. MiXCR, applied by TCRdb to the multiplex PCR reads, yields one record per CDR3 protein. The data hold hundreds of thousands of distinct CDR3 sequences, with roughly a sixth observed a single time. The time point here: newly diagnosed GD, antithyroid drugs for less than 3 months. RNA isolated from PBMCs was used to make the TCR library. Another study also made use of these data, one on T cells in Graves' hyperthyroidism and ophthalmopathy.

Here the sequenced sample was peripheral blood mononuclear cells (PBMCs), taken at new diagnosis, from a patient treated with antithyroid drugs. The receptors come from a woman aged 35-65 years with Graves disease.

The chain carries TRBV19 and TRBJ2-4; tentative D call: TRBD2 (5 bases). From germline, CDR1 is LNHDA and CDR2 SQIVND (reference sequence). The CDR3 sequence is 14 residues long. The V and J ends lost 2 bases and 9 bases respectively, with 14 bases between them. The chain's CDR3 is CASSISSGWGIQYF. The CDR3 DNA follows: TGTGCCAGTAGTATATCCTCGGGATGGGGCATTCAGTACTTC.

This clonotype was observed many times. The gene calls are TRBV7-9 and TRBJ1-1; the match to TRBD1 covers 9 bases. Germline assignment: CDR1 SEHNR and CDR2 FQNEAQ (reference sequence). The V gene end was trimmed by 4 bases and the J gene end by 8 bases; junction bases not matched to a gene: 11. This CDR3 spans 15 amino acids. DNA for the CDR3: TGTGCCAGCAGCTCATCCGGGACAGGGACAGTCGAAGCTTTCTTT. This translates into CASSSSGTGTVEAFF.

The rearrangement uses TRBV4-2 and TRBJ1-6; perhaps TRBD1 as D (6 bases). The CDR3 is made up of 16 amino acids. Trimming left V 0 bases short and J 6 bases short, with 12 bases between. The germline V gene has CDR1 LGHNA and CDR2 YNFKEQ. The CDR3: CASSQEFGTSNSPLHF. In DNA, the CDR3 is TGTGCCAGCAGCCAAGAATTCGGGACAAGTAATTCACCCCTCCACTTT.

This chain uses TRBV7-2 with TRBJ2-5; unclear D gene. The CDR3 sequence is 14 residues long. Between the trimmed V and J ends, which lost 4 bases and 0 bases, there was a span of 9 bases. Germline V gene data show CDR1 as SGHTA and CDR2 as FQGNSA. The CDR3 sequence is CASSWEMYQETQYF. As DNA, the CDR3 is TGTGCCAGCAGCTGGGAAATGTACCAAGAGACCCAGTACTTC.

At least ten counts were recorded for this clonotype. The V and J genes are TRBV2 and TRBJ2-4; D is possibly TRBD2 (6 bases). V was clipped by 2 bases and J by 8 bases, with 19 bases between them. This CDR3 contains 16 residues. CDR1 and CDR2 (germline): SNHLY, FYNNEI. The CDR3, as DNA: TGTGCCAGCAGTGAATCTCAGACTAGGAACCAAGACATTCAGTACTTC. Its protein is CASSESQTRNQDIQYF. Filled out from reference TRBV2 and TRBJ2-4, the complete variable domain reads EPEVTQTPSHQVTQMGQEVILRCVPISNHLYFYWYRQILGQKVEFLVSFYNNEISEKSEIFDDQFSVERPDGSNFTLKIRSTKLEDSAMYFCASSESQTRNQDIQYFGAGTRLSVL.

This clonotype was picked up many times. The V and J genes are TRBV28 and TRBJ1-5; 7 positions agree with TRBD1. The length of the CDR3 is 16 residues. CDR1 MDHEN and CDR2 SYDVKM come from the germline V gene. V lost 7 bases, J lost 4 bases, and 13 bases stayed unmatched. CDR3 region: CASTSFDRVRNQPQHF. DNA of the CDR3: TGTGCCAGCACGTCATTCGACAGGGTGAGAAATCAGCCCCAGCATTTT.

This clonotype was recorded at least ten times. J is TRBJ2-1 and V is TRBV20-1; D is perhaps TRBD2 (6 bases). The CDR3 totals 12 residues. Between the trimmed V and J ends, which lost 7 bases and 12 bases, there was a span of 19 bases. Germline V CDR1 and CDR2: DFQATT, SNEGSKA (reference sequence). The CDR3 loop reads CSVGTDSMTQFF. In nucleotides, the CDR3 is TGCAGTGTAGGGACTGATTCAATGACGCAGTTCTTC.

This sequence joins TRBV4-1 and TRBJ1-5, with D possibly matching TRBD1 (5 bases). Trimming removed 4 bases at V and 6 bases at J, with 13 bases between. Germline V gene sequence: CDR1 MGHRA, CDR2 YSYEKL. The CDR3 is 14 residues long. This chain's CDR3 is CASSLDSLGQPQHF. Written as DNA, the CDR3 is TGCGCCAGCAGCCTCGACAGTTTGGGTCAGCCCCAGCATTTT.